These T cell receptor beta chains were read from a single sample in a study of blood T cell repertoires in COVID-19. Method: immunoSEQ multiplex PCR; TCRdb's copy keeps in-frame clones and lacks some. The table includes roughly 200,000 clones, less than 85% detected once. Sequenced sample: peripheral blood. These receptors came from a man aged 45-60 years who had recovered from COVID-19. CDR3s include the opening cysteine and the closing phenylalanine or tryptophan. The order of the fields is V gene, J gene, clone size, D gene, CDR3 length, CDR3 protein, CDR3 DNA. The D gene is left open where the match is weak. Only some rows state a clone size, as once, few, many or a class for expanded clones.

>TRBV4-3|TRBJ1-1|-|TRBD1|15
CASSRGQGGWTEAFF
TGCGCCAGCAGCCGAGGACAGGGGGGATGGACTGAAGCTTTCTTT
>TRBV19|TRBJ2-7|-|TRBD2|14
CASSSRGSLYEQYF
TGTGCCAGCTCGTCCCGCGGGAGTCTCTACGAGCAGTACTTC
>TRBV2|TRBJ2-3|-|-|12
CASSGDYHRQYF
TGTGCCAGCAGCGGCGACTACCATCGGCAGTATTTT
>TRBV4-2|TRBJ2-7|-|TRBD1|16
CASSHSQGSSSYEQYF
TGTGCCAGCAGCCACTCACAGGGGAGTAGTAGCTACGAGCAGTACTTC
>TRBV11-2|TRBJ1-2|-|TRBD1|14
CASSLVGQGSGYTF
TGTGCCAGCAGCTTAGTGGGACAGGGGAGTGGCTACACCTTC
>TRBV12-5|TRBJ2-7|-|TRBD2|15
CASGPLGGGRYEQYF
TGTGCTAGTGGTCCCCTAGGCGGGGGGAGGTACGAGCAGTACTTC
>TRBV6-4|TRBJ1-2|-|TRBD1|16
CASSARPGQTNYGYTF
TGTGCCAGCAGTGCCCGTCCGGGACAGACTAACTATGGCTACACCTTC
>TRBV5-1|TRBJ1-1|-|TRBD1|15
CASSLRTGENTEAFF
TGCGCCAGCAGCTTAAGGACAGGGGAGAACACTGAAGCTTTCTTT
>TRBV25-1|TRBJ1-4|few|-|15
CASSQGTHGDEKLFF
TGTGCCAGCAGTCAGGGCACTCATGGGGATGAAAAACTGTTTTTT
>TRBV29-1|TRBJ1-2|-|-|13
CSVGTRDSGGYTF
TGCAGCGTTGGCACGCGGGACTCGGGAGGCTACACCTTC
>TRBV5-1|TRBJ2-1|-|-|15
CASSLVGGSYNEQFF
TGCGCCAGCAGCTTGGTCGGGGGATCCTACAATGAGCAGTTCTTC
>TRBV27|TRBJ2-3|once|-|13
CASSNSPKDTQYF
TGTGCCAGCAGCAATTCCCCTAAGGATACGCAGTATTTT
>TRBV5-1|TRBJ2-7|few|TRBD2|15
CASSLAGGRTYEQYF
TGCGCCAGCAGCTTGGCCGGGGGGAGGACCTACGAGCAGTACTTC
>TRBV3-1/TRBV3-2|TRBJ2-3|-|-|15
CASSQALAGQDTQYF
TGTGCCAGCAGCCAAGCGCTGGCAGGGCAAGATACGCAGTATTTT
>TRBV2|TRBJ1-2|few|-|15
CASSSPSGVSNGYTF
TGTGCCAGCAGTTCCCCGTCGGGTGTAAGTAATGGCTACACCTTC
>TRBV19|TRBJ2-2|few|TRBD2|15
CASSKGLVNTGELFF
TGTGCCAGTAGCAAGGGACTAGTTAACACCGGGGAGCTGTTTTTT
>TRBV3-1/TRBV3-2|TRBJ2-1|-|-|15
CASSPPFQGMSEQFF
TGTGCCAGCAGCCCACCATTCCAGGGAATGAGCGAGCAGTTCTTC
>TRBV5-1|TRBJ1-2|-|-|13
CASSLGQNYGYTF
TGCGCCAGCAGCTTGGGGCAGAACTATGGCTACACCTTC
>TRBV7-3|TRBJ2-4|-|TRBD1|14
CASSPNGQGDIQYF
TGTGCCAGCAGCCCGAATGGACAGGGGGACATTCAGTACTTC
>TRBV10-3|TRBJ1-2|-|-|12
CAISVAGDGYTF
TGTGCCATCAGTGTTGCGGGGGATGGCTACACCTTC
>TRBV19|TRBJ2-1|-|TRBD2|16
CASSSIAGTGPGEQFF
TGTGCCAGTAGTTCCATAGCGGGAACCGGGCCGGGTGAGCAGTTCTTC
>TRBV14|TRBJ1-1|-|-|18
CASSQGLGGFELRTEAFF
TGTGCCAGCAGCCAAGGGTTGGGAGGGTTTGAGTTAAGGACTGAAGCTTTCTTT
>TRBV5-1|TRBJ1-1|-|TRBD1|16
CASSLDGTAMNTEAFF
TGCGCCAGCAGCTTGGATGGGACAGCCATGAACACTGAAGCTTTCTTT
>TRBV2|TRBJ2-3|-|TRBD2|17
CASSGTGLAGITDTQYF
TGTGCCAGCAGTGGGACCGGACTAGCGGGGATCACAGATACGCAGTATTTT
>TRBV9|TRBJ2-3|-|TRBD2|18
CASSVSGWGGRTTDTQYF
TGTGCCAGCAGCGTATCGGGCTGGGGCGGGAGGACCACAGATACGCAGTATTTT
>TRBV6-2/TRBV6-3|TRBJ2-7|-|TRBD1|15
CASSYGTGGFYEQYF
TGTGCCAGCAGTTACGGGACAGGGGGGTTCTACGAGCAGTACTTC
>TRBV27|TRBJ2-3|-|TRBD1|15
CASSLWDRGMNTQYF
TGTGCCAGCAGTTTATGGGACAGGGGAATGAATACGCAGTATTTT
>TRBV4-1|TRBJ2-7|few|TRBD2|14
CASRRTSGDYEQYF
TGCGCCAGCAGACGGACTAGCGGAGACTACGAGCAGTACTTC
>TRBV19|TRBJ1-3|-|-|15
CASSAPGQTGNTIYF
TGTGCCAGTAGCGCTCCGGGACAAACTGGAAACACCATATATTTT
>TRBV5-1|TRBJ2-7|-|TRBD1|14
CASSPDRINYEQYF
TGCGCCAGCAGCCCGGACAGGATCAACTACGAGCAGTACTTC
>TRBV19|TRBJ1-2|-|TRBD1|14
CASSNTGGLYGYTF
TGTGCCAGTAGTAATACAGGGGGCCTGTATGGCTACACCTTC
>TRBV11-2|TRBJ2-2|-|TRBD1|15
CASRLVTGGAGELFF
TGTGCCAGCAGACTCGTGACAGGGGGAGCCGGGGAGCTGTTTTTT